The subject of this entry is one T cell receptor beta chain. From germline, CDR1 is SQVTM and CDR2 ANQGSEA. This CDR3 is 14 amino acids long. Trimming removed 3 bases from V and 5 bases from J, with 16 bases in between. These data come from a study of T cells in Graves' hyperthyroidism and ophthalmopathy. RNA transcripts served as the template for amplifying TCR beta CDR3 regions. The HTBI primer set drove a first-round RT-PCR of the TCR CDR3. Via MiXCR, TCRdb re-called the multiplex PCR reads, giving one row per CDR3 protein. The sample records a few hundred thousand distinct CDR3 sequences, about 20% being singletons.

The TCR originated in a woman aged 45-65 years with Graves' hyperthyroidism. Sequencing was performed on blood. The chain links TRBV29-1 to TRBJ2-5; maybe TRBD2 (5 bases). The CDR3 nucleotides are TGCAGCGTTGACTGGGGAAAGGGAGTGGAGACCCAGTACTTC. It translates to CSVDWGKGVETQYF.